This T cell receptor beta chain was sequenced for a study of T cell responses to AZD1222 COVID-19 vaccine. The CDR3 is made up of 15 amino acids. The germline CDR1 and CDR2 sequences are MNHEY and SVGEGT. J gave up 7 bases and V 6 bases, and 10 bases lay outside the gene matches. The repertoire was sequenced with immunoSEQ multiplex PCR; TCRdb's copy has only in-frame clones and lacks some. The sample has about 150,000 clones; about 85% are singletons. The gene calls are TRBV6-2 or TRBV6-3 and TRBJ1-5, with 9 nucleotides matching TRBD1. This specimen was peripheral blood, taken after recovery from COVID-19. The TCR originated in an adult who had recovered from COVID-19. This CDR3 is CASSNGQGLGQPQHF. In nucleotides, the CDR3 is TGTGCCAGCAGCAACGGACAGGGGTTGGGACAGCCCCAGCATTTT.